This T cell receptor (beta chain) was retrieved from a study of T cells in tuberculosis. On the study more broadly: A South African cohort included IGRA-negative adolescents, latently infected IGRA-positive adolescents and adults with active tuberculosis.

Only in-frame clones appear in the TCRdb table, and some are missing; sequencing was by immunoSEQ multiplex PCR. Among fewer than 40,000 clones, approximately 94% were seen once, and the ten largest hold around 8.5%. As concerns this clone: As yet, its antigen is unknown.

Study conclusions and caveats: Selection depended on which cryopreserved specimens were available. Smaller distances to GMM-specific TCRs suggested their expansion in active tuberculosis.

The CDR3 covers 15 residues. The germline V gene encodes CDR1 SGHDT and CDR2 YYEEEE. V was clipped by 4 bases and J by 0 bases, with 10 bases between them. The receptor was isolated from a donor between 10 and 35 years old with latent tuberculosis or without tuberculosis infection. The genes are TRBV5-6 and TRBJ2-2; perhaps TRBD1 as D (6 bases). The sample comprised PBMCs. The CDR3: CASSLTGTNTGELFF. DNA of the CDR3: TGTGCCAGCAGCCTTACAGGGACGAACACCGGGGAGCTGTTTTTT.